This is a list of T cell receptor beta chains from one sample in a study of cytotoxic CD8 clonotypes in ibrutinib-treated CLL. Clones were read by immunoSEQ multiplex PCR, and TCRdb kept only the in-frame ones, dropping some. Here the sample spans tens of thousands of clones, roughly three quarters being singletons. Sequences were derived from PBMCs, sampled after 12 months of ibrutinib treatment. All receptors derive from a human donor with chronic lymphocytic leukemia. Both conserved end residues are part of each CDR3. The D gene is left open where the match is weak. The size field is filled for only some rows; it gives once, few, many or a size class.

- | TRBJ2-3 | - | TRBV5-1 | TGCGCCAGCAGCTTGCGGGGAGTTAGGACAGATACGCAGTATTTT | CASSLRGVRTDTQYF
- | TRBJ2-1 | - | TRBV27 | TGTGCCAGCCATCCCGGCTCCTACAATGAGCAGTTCTTC | CASHPGSYNEQFF
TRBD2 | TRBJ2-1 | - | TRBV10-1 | TGCGCCAGCAGTGAAAGGACTAGCGGAAGATCCTACAATGAGCAGTTCTTC | CASSERTSGRSYNEQFF
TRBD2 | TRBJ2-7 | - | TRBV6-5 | TGTGCCAGCAGTTACTCTGGGACTAGCTTGCACTACGAGCAGTACTTC | CASSYSGTSLHYEQYF
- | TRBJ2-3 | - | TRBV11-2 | TGTGCCAGCAGCTTAAGGGGGAGCAGCACAGATACGCAGTATTTT | CASSLRGSSTDTQYF
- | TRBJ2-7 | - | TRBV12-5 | TGTGCTAGTGGTTTGGCCCTGGGTTTAAGGGGACCCTACGAGCAGTACTTC | CASGLALGLRGPYEQYF
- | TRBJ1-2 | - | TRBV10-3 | TGTGCCATCAGTGGGTCAACGCGGACTTACTTC | CAISGSTRTYF
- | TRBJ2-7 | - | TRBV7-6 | TGTGCCAGCAGCTCCGTTCTGGGCGCCTCCTACGAGCAGTACTTC | CASSSVLGASYEQYF
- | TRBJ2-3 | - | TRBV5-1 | TGCGCCAGCAGCCCGGCCGATGGGTTGAATACGCAGTATTTT | CASSPADGLNTQYF
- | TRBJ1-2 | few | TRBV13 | TGTGCCAGCAGCTTACCCGTTTCGGGCTACACCTTC | CASSLPVSGYTF
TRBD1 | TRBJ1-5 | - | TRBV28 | TGTGCCAGCAGCCCTGGACAGGTCTTGCCCCAGCATTTT | CASSPGQVLPQHF
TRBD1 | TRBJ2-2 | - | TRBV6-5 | TGTGCCAGCAGTTACACAGGGGTGTTGAACACCGGGGAGCTGTTTTTT | CASSYTGVLNTGELFF
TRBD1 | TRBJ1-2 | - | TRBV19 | TGTGCCAGTAGTCCGGACAGGTGGACTCTCCCTTCTGGCTACACCTTC | CASSPDRWTLPSGYTF
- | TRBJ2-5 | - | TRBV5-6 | TGTGCCAGCAGCTTGTCTCGGGCAGGAAAAGAGACCCAGTACTTC | CASSLSRAGKETQYF
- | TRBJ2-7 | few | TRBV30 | TGTGCCTGGAGTGTATTTCCTGGGGGCGAGCAGTACTTC | CAWSVFPGGEQYF
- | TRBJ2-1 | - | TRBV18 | TGTGCCAGCTCACCACCGTCAGCGAGCAATGAGCAGTTCTTC | CASSPPSASNEQFF
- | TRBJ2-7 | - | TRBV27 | TGTGCCAGCAGTTTGTCTCCTGTCACCTCCTACGAGCAGTACTTC | CASSLSPVTSYEQYF